Shown below are 15 T cell receptor beta chains from a single sample sequenced in a study of graft-versus-host responses after intestinal transplantation. These receptors lack a known antigen. The assay was immunoSEQ multiplex PCR, and TCRdb's table has in-frame clones only and misses some. The sample has about 64,000 clones, 90% to 95% seen once. Specimen: unstimulated CD8+ T cells sorted from spleen or lymph node cells, collected before transplant. The receptors shown here come from a human donor who was the organ donor for an intestinal transplant.

The V and J genes are TRBV4-1 and TRBJ2-7; 8 bases line up with TRBD1. Trimming took 4 bases from V and 0 from J; bases not matched to a gene: 8. The CDR3 totals 16 residues. Germline loops: CDR1 MGHRA, CDR2 YSYEKL. CDR3 sequence (DNA): TGCGCCAGCAGCCCCACAATTGGACAGGGCTCCTACGAGCAGTACTTC. Amino acid sequence: CASSPTIGQGSYEQYF.

This clone was recorded once. The chain joins TRBV9 to TRBJ2-1; TRBD2 aligns across 11 bases. V gave up 0 bases and J gave up 4 bases; unmatched junction bases: 6. The CDR3 sequence is 17 residues long. Germline V CDR1 and CDR2: SGDLS, YYNGEE. CDR3 bases: TGTGCCAGCAGCGTAGGGGGTAGCGGGAGGGTATACAATGAGCAGTTCTTC. Translated, it gives CASSVGGSGRVYNEQFF. Filled out from reference TRBV9 and TRBJ2-1, the complete variable domain reads DSGVTQTPKHLITATGQRVTLRCSPRSGDLSVYWYQQSLDQGLQFLIQYYNGEERAKGNILERFSAQQFPDLHSELNLSSLELGDSALYFCASSVGGSGRVYNEQFFGPGTRLTVL.

The chain couples TRBV7-3 to TRBJ2-2, with D maybe TRBD1 (6 bases). Trimming took off 5 bases at V and 7 bases at J, with 14 bases between the two ends. CDR1 is SGHTA, CDR2 FQGTGA, per germline. The CDR3 runs 14 residues. The CDR3 here is CASSPAGGGGELFF. CDR3 nucleotide sequence: TGTGCCAGCAGCCCTGCTGGGGGCGGCGGGGAGCTGTTTTTT.

The V call is TRBV9, the J call TRBJ2-6, with 7 bases matching TRBD1. CDR1 and CDR2 from the germline V gene are SGDLS and YYNGEE. The CDR3 extends over 16 amino acids. V shed 0 bases, J shed 4 bases, and the junction held 4 bases outside the gene matches. The CDR3 bases are TGTGCCAGCAGCGTAGCTACAGGGGCCGGGGCCAACGTCCTGACTTTC. Translated: CASSVATGAGANVLTF.

V gene TRBV7-9 combines with J gene TRBJ2-1, with 7 positions matching TRBD2. This CDR3 is built from 15 residues. V shed 3 bases, J shed 0 bases, and the junction held 2 bases outside the gene matches. Germline CDR1 and CDR2: SEHNR and FQNEAQ (reference sequence). CDR3 sequence: CASSFGGSSYNEQFF. CDR3 DNA sequence: TGTGCCAGCAGCTTCGGCGGGAGCTCCTACAATGAGCAGTTCTTC.

The genes are TRBV29-1 and TRBJ1-2, with D possibly TRBD1 on 5 matching bases. The germline V and J ends were trimmed by 1 base and 6 bases, with 18 bases remaining between them. The V gene's germline CDR1 is SQVTM and CDR2 ANQGSEA. CDR3 length: 15 residues. The CDR3 loop reads CSVEGGAGSMDGYTF. The DNA for the CDR3 is TGCAGCGTTGAAGGGGGCGCGGGGAGTATGGATGGCTACACCTTC.

This clone was observed a single time. The gene calls are TRBV4-3 and TRBJ1-2, with 8 bases fitting TRBD1. V was clipped by 0 bases and J by 6 bases; unmatched bases: 15. Looked up from germline, CDR1 is LGHNA and CDR2 is YSLEER. The CDR3 runs to 18 residues. CDR3 DNA sequence: TGCGCCAGCAGCCAAGATTGGAGGGAGGCAGGGGGCGTTGATGGCTACACCTTC. It specifies CASSQDWREAGGVDGYTF.

The chain carries TRBV27 and TRBJ2-6; D is undetermined. Germline V gives CDR1 MNHEY, CDR2 SMNVEV (reference sequence). CDR3 length: 15 residues. V dropped 6 bases and J dropped 0 bases, with 9 bases sitting between them. CDR3 DNA sequence: TGTGCCAGCAGCCATTCATTCTCTGGGGCCAACGTCCTGACTTTC. It specifies CASSHSFSGANVLTF. Combining the CDR3 with reference TRBV27 and TRBJ2-6 gives the whole variable domain EAQVTQNPRYLITVTGKKLTVTCSQNMNHEYMSWYRQDPGLGLRQIYYSMNVEVTDKGDVPEGYKVSRKEKRNFPLILESPSPNQTSLYFCASSHSFSGANVLTFGAGSRLTVL.

The gene calls are TRBV2 and TRBJ1-5; no definite D call. The CDR3 covers 14 residues. Germline V gene lookup returns CDR1 SNHLY and CDR2 FYNNEI. V shed 4 bases and J shed 2 bases, with 9 bases lying between them. The CDR3 is CASSVVGGNQPQHF. In DNA, the CDR3 is TGTGCCAGCAGTGTGGTCGGGGGCAATCAGCCCCAGCATTTT.

V and J are TRBV30 and TRBJ1-1; the D is unclear. Trimming removed 8 bases at V and 1 base at J, with 11 bases between. The germline V gene encodes CDR1 GTSNPN and CDR2 SVGIG (reference sequence). The CDR3 spans 12 residues. Here the CDR3 reads CAIDNGNTEAFF. The CDR3 coding sequence is TGTGCCATAGACAACGGGAACACTGAAGCTTTCTTT.

This clone occurred a few times. This CDR3 reads CAWSPGTSGSREQYF. CDR3 sequence (DNA): TGTGCCTGGAGCCCCGGGACTAGCGGGAGTCGCGAGCAGTACTTC. The chain uses TRBV30 and TRBJ2-7; 14 nucleotides agree with TRBD2. CDR1 is GTSNPN and CDR2 is SVGIG in the germline V gene (reference sequence). The CDR3 consists of 15 residues. Unmatched junction bases numbered 7, after V lost 3 bases and J lost 6 bases.

This clone has just one count. Other nucleotide sequences in the sample specify the same CDR3. This chain connects TRBV19 to TRBJ2-7, with D perhaps matching TRBD2 (6 bases). The V gene lost 7 bases and the J gene lost 6 bases, with 16 bases spanning the gap. Germline V gene data show CDR1 as LNHDA and CDR2 as SQIVND (reference sequence). The CDR3 spans 13 residues. The CDR3 loop is CASNAGGPGEQYF. CDR3 DNA: TGTGCCAGTAATGCAGGAGGGCCGGGCGAGCAGTACTTC.

This chain joins TRBV2 and TRBJ2-3; 12 nucleotides line up with TRBD2. The J segment lost 3 bases and the V segment lost 6 bases, leaving 13 bases of the junction unmatched. Germline V gene lookup returns CDR1 SNHLY and CDR2 FYNNEI. The CDR3 extends over 18 amino acids. CDR3 sequence reads: CASRGPMKTSGRTDTQYF. The DNA of the CDR3 is TGTGCCAGCAGGGGCCCTATGAAGACTAGCGGGAGAACAGATACGCAGTATTTT.

The chain links TRBV4-1 to TRBJ2-5; TRBD1 is a possible D gene (5 bases). V lost 0 bases and J 11 bases, leaving 16 bases between the germline ends. Germline values: CDR1 MGHRA, CDR2 YSYEKL. The CDR3 extends over 14 amino acids. CDR3 bases: TGCGCCAGCAGCCAAGAAGGGCAGGGCGGAGAGCAGTACTTC. Translation: CASSQEGQGGEQYF.

This rearrangement joins TRBV28 to TRBJ1-4, with D perhaps TRBD1 (5 bases). This CDR3 has 14 amino acids. Trimming took 2 bases from V and 8 from J, leaving 12 bases between them. CDR1 MDHEN and CDR2 SYDVKM come from the germline V gene. The CDR3 bases are TGTGCCAGCAGTTTAGGGCAGGGCTCCGAAAAACTGTTTTTT. Protein product: CASSLGQGSEKLFF.